A selection of T cell receptor beta chains follows, all from one sample in a study of control samples from healthy donors and cancer patients. Generated by immunoSEQ multiplex PCR, the TCRdb table keeps only in-frame clones and is missing some. The sample lists 250,000 to 300,000 clones; approximately 80% were seen once. Material: PBMCs. Receptors originate from a woman in her sixties with lung cancer. Each CDR3 is given with its conserved first and last residue. A D gene is named only where the DNA matches it firmly. Part of the rows lack a size; the others show once, few, many or a class for expanded clones.

j_gene: TRBJ2-2
d_gene: TRBD1
abundance: .
v_gene: TRBV29-1
CDR3nt: TGCAGCGTTGTGAGGACAGGCTCCTGGAACACCGGGGAGCTGTTTTTT
CDR3aa: CSVVRTGSWNTGELFF

j_gene: TRBJ2-5
d_gene: TRBD2
abundance: .
v_gene: TRBV11-2
CDR3nt: TGTGCCAGCAGCTTAAGCCTCCCTAGCGGGGGGGCCGCAGAGACCCAGTACTTC
CDR3aa: CASSLSLPSGGAAETQYF

j_gene: TRBJ1-4
d_gene: .
abundance: .
v_gene: TRBV15
CDR3nt: TGTGCCACCAGCAGACGACGGAGTGAAAAACTGTTTTTT
CDR3aa: CATSRRRSEKLFF

j_gene: TRBJ2-2
d_gene: .
abundance: .
v_gene: TRBV6-5
CDR3nt: TGTGCCAGCAGTTACTCCGGGGAGCCCGGGGAGCTGTTTTTT
CDR3aa: CASSYSGEPGELFF

j_gene: TRBJ2-1
d_gene: TRBD2
abundance: .
v_gene: TRBV14
CDR3nt: TGTGCCAGCAGAGAGAGCGGGAGGGGGGCCTACAATGAGCAGTTCTTC
CDR3aa: CASRESGRGAYNEQFF

j_gene: TRBJ2-7
d_gene: .
abundance: .
v_gene: TRBV18
CDR3nt: TGTGCCAGCTCACCCGAGGGGCTAGACGAGCAGTACTTC
CDR3aa: CASSPEGLDEQYF

j_gene: TRBJ1-1
d_gene: .
abundance: few
v_gene: TRBV7-3
CDR3nt: TGTGCCAGCAGCTTAGATGGGCCTGGGTCGAACACTGAAGCTTTCTTT
CDR3aa: CASSLDGPGSNTEAFF

j_gene: TRBJ1-4
d_gene: .
abundance: few
v_gene: TRBV5-1
CDR3nt: TGCGCCAGCAGCTTCGATCTAGGGGCAGCAACTAATGAAAAACTGTTTTTT
CDR3aa: CASSFDLGAATNEKLFF

j_gene: TRBJ2-5
d_gene: TRBD2
abundance: .
v_gene: TRBV6-5
CDR3nt: TGTGCCAGCGTCGGGGGACTAGCCCAAGAGACCCAGTACTTC
CDR3aa: CASVGGLAQETQYF

j_gene: TRBJ2-7
d_gene: TRBD1
abundance: few
v_gene: TRBV7-3
CDR3nt: TGTGCCAGCAGCCCCTCGACAGGGCGCGTCGGGGAGCAGTACTTC
CDR3aa: CASSPSTGRVGEQYF

j_gene: TRBJ2-4
d_gene: TRBD1
abundance: .
v_gene: TRBV28
CDR3nt: TGTGCCAGCCAGGGGGCAGGACCAAACATTCAGTACTTC
CDR3aa: CASQGAGPNIQYF

j_gene: TRBJ1-3
d_gene: TRBD1
abundance: .
v_gene: TRBV9
CDR3nt: TGTGCCAGCAGCTACCAGGGACAGGCCTCTGGAAACACCATATATTTT
CDR3aa: CASSYQGQASGNTIYF

j_gene: TRBJ2-7
d_gene: .
abundance: .
v_gene: TRBV2
CDR3nt: TGTGCCAGCAGTGCCCTTCCCTACGAGCAGTACTTC
CDR3aa: CASSALPYEQYF

j_gene: TRBJ2-1
d_gene: .
abundance: .
v_gene: TRBV27
CDR3nt: TGTGCCAGCAGAGAGACTGGGAGCTCCTACAATGAGCAGTTCTTC
CDR3aa: CASRETGSSYNEQFF

j_gene: TRBJ2-1
d_gene: .
abundance: .
v_gene: TRBV7-9
CDR3nt: TGTGCCAGCAGCCGGGGGGACAGCGGGAGAGGCAATGAGCAGTTCTTC
CDR3aa: CASSRGDSGRGNEQFF

j_gene: TRBJ1-6
d_gene: TRBD1
abundance: .
v_gene: TRBV2
CDR3nt: TGTGCCAGCACCCCCGGACAGGGGTATTCACCCCTCCACTTT
CDR3aa: CASTPGQGYSPLHF

j_gene: TRBJ2-1
d_gene: TRBD2
abundance: .
v_gene: TRBV19
CDR3nt: TGTGCCAGTAGTATAGAGGGCGGGAGCTCCTACAATGAGCAGTTCTTC
CDR3aa: CASSIEGGSSYNEQFF

j_gene: TRBJ2-2
d_gene: TRBD1
abundance: .
v_gene: TRBV11-3
CDR3nt: TGTGCCAGCAGTCGTCAGGGGGCCGCCGGGGAGCTGTTTTTT
CDR3aa: CASSRQGAAGELFF

j_gene: TRBJ1-1
d_gene: TRBD1
abundance: .
v_gene: TRBV5-1
CDR3nt: TGCGCCAGCAGCTTGGACGGGGAGGGGGCGGCTTTCTTT
CDR3aa: CASSLDGEGAAFF

j_gene: TRBJ1-5
d_gene: .
abundance: .
v_gene: TRBV10-1
CDR3nt: TGCGCCAGCAGTGAGTCGGCTGAGCGGGGCGACAGGTGGATCAATCAGCCCCAGCATTTT
CDR3aa: CASSESAERGDRWINQPQHF

j_gene: TRBJ2-1
d_gene: .
abundance: .
v_gene: TRBV6-5
CDR3nt: TGTGCCAGCAGTTCAGCGGGCTCCTACAATGAGCAGTTCTTC
CDR3aa: CASSSAGSYNEQFF

j_gene: TRBJ1-6
d_gene: TRBD1
abundance: .
v_gene: TRBV5-1
CDR3nt: TGCGCCAGCAGCTTGGAACAGGGGGTTTCACCCCTCCACTTT
CDR3aa: CASSLEQGVSPLHF

j_gene: TRBJ1-4
d_gene: TRBD1
abundance: .
v_gene: TRBV30
CDR3nt: TGTGCCTGGAGTGTACGGGCAGGGGGGGATGAAAAACTGTTTTTT
CDR3aa: CAWSVRAGGDEKLFF

j_gene: TRBJ1-2
d_gene: TRBD1
abundance: .
v_gene: TRBV27
CDR3nt: TGTGCCAGCAGTCAGACGGGACAGGGTGACTATGGCTACACCTTC
CDR3aa: CASSQTGQGDYGYTF

j_gene: TRBJ1-2
d_gene: .
abundance: .
v_gene: TRBV28
CDR3nt: TGTGCCAGCAGTTCCGGACTCCCGGAGGGTCTAGTCTATGGCTACACCTTC
CDR3aa: CASSSGLPEGLVYGYTF

j_gene: TRBJ2-7
d_gene: .
abundance: .
v_gene: TRBV28
CDR3nt: TGTGCCAGCAGTTTATTTGGGGGAACAGGGTCCTACGAGCAGTACTTC
CDR3aa: CASSLFGGTGSYEQYF

j_gene: TRBJ2-5
d_gene: .
abundance: .
v_gene: TRBV9
CDR3nt: TGTGCCAGCAGCGCTCGGTCGGGGGCCGTTGGAGTGACCCAGTACTTC
CDR3aa: CASSARSGAVGVTQYF

j_gene: TRBJ2-2
d_gene: .
abundance: .
v_gene: TRBV4-1
CDR3nt: TGCGCCAGCAGCCATGTACCGGGCCCCGGCACCGGGGAGCTGTTTTTT
CDR3aa: CASSHVPGPGTGELFF

j_gene: TRBJ2-7
d_gene: TRBD2
abundance: .
v_gene: TRBV3-1/TRBV3-2
CDR3nt: TGTGCCAGCAGCCAAACTAGCGGGGGGATCGGCGAGCAGTACTTC
CDR3aa: CASSQTSGGIGEQYF

j_gene: TRBJ2-1
d_gene: .
abundance: .
v_gene: TRBV29-1
CDR3nt: TGCAGCGTTGGAATAGGACCTAATGAGCAGTTCTTC
CDR3aa: CSVGIGPNEQFF

j_gene: TRBJ2-3
d_gene: .
abundance: .
v_gene: TRBV7-8
CDR3nt: TGTGCCAGCAGCTTAGACGGGTCCGGAGGGCAGTATTTT
CDR3aa: CASSLDGSGGQYF

j_gene: TRBJ2-7
d_gene: TRBD1
abundance: .
v_gene: TRBV2
CDR3nt: TGTGCCAGCACAAATGGGGCAGGGGGTCTATACGAGCAGTACTTC
CDR3aa: CASTNGAGGLYEQYF

j_gene: TRBJ1-1
d_gene: TRBD1
abundance: once
v_gene: TRBV2
CDR3nt: TGTGCCAGCAGTGAGAATCCAGGGGGTTCGGGTGAAGCTTTCTTT
CDR3aa: CASSENPGGSGEAFF

j_gene: TRBJ2-3
d_gene: TRBD2
abundance: once
v_gene: TRBV2
CDR3nt: TGTGCCAGCAGTGAAGTAGGACTAGCGGGCACAGATACGCAGTATTTT
CDR3aa: CASSEVGLAGTDTQYF

j_gene: TRBJ1-2
d_gene: TRBD1
abundance: .
v_gene: TRBV3-1/TRBV3-2
CDR3nt: TGTGCCAGCAGCCTGGACAGGGGGTCTGGCTACACCTTC
CDR3aa: CASSLDRGSGYTF

j_gene: TRBJ1-4
d_gene: TRBD1
abundance: .
v_gene: TRBV5-1
CDR3nt: TGCGCCAGCAGCTTGGCCGGCAGGGGGCTGGATGAAAAACTGTTTTTT
CDR3aa: CASSLAGRGLDEKLFF

j_gene: TRBJ2-6
d_gene: .
abundance: .
v_gene: TRBV13
CDR3nt: TGTGCCAGCAGCTTAGGCCCACCCGCAACTGGGGCCAACGTCCTGACTTTC
CDR3aa: CASSLGPPATGANVLTF

j_gene: TRBJ1-2
d_gene: .
abundance: .
v_gene: TRBV2
CDR3nt: TGTGCCAGCAGTGAGTCAGCTTATGGCTACACCTTC
CDR3aa: CASSESAYGYTF

j_gene: TRBJ1-2
d_gene: TRBD1
abundance: .
v_gene: TRBV7-2
CDR3nt: TGTGCCAGCAGCTTAGAAGTCCGGACAGGGGCATCCTATGGCTACACCTTC
CDR3aa: CASSLEVRTGASYGYTF

j_gene: TRBJ2-3
d_gene: TRBD2
abundance: .
v_gene: TRBV19
CDR3nt: TGTGCCAGTAGTATAGACCTGGCGGGGGAAGATACGCAGTATTTT
CDR3aa: CASSIDLAGEDTQYF

j_gene: TRBJ1-1
d_gene: .
abundance: few
v_gene: TRBV9
CDR3nt: TGTGCCAGCAGCGTATATTCGGGAGAAGCTTTCTTT
CDR3aa: CASSVYSGEAFF